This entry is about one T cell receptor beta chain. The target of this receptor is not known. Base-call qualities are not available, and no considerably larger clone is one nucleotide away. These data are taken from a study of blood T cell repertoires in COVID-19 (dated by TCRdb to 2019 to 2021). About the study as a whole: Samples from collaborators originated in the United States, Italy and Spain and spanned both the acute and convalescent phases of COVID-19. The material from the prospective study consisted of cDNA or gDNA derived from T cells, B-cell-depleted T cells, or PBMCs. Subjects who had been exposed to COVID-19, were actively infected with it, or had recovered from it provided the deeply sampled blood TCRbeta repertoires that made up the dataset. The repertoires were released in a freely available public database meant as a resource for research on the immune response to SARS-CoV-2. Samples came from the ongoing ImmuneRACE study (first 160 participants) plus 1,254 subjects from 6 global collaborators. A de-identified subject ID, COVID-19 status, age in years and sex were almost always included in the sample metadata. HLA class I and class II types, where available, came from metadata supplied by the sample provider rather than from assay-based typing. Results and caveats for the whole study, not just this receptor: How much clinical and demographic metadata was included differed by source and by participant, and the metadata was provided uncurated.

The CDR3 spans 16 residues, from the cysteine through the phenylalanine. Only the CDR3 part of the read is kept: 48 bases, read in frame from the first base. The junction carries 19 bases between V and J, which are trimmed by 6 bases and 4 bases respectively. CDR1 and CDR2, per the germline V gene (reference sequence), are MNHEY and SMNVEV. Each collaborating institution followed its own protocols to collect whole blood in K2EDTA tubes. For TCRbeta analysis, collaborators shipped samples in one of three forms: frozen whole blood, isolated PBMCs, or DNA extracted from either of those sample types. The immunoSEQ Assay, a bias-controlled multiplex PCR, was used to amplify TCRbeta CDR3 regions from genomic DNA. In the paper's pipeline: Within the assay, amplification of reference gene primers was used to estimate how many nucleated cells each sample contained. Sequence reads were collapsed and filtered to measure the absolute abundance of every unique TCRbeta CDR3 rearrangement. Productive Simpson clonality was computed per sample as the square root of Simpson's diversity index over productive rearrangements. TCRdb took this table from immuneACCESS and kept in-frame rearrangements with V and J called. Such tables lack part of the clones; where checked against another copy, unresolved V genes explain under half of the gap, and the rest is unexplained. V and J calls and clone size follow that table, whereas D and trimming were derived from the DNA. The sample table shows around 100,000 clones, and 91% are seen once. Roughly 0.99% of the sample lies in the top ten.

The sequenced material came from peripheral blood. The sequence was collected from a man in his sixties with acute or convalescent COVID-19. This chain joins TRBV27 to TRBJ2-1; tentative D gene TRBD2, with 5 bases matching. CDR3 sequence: CASRISGLKRYNEQFF. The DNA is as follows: TGTGCCAGCAGAATTTCCGGACTTAAACGATACAATGAGCAGTTCTTC.